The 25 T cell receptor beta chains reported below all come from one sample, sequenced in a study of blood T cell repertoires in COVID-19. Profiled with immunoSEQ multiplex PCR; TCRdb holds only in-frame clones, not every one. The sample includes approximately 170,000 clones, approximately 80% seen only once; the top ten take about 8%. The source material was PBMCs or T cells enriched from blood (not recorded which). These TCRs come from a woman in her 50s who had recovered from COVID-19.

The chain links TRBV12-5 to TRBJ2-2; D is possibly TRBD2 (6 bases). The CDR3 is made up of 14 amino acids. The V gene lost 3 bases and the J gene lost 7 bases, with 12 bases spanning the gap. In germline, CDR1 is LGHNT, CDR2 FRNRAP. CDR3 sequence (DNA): TGTGCTAGTGGTTTTTCTGCGGGGCACGGGGAGCTGTTTTTT. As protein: CASGFSAGHGELFF. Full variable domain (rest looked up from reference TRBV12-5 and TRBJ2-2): DARVTQTPRHKVTEMGQEVTMRCQPILGHNTVFWYRQTMMQGLELLAYFRNRAPLDDSGMPKDRFSAEMPDATLATLKIQPSEPRDSAVYFCASGFSAGHGELFFGEGSRLTVL.

This CDR3 reads CASLGTAPAYEQYF. CDR3 nucleotides: TGTGCCAGCTTAGGGACAGCTCCCGCCTACGAGCAGTACTTC. The chain uses TRBV6-5 and TRBJ2-7; TRBD1 aligns across 7 bases. V was pared by 8 bases and J by 2 bases, with 9 bases of the junction left unmatched. Germline V lookup: CDR1 MNHEY, CDR2 SVGAGI. The CDR3 length is 14 residues.

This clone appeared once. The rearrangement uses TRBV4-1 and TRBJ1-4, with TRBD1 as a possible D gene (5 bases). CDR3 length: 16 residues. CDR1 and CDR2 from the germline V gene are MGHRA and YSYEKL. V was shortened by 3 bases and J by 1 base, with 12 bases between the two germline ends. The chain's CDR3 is CASSQQGYGTNEKLFF. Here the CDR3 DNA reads TGCGCCAGCAGCCAGCAGGGTTACGGAACTAATGAAAAACTGTTTTTT.

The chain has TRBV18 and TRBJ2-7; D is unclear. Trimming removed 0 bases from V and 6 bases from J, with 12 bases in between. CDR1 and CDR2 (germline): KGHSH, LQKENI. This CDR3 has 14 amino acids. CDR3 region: CASSPPVDEFEQYF. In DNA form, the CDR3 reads TGTGCCAGCTCACCACCGGTCGATGAGTTCGAGCAGTACTTC.

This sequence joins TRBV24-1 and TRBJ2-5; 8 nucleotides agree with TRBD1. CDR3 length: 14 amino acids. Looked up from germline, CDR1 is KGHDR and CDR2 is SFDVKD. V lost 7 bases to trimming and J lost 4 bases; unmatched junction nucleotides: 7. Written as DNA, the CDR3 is TGTGCCACCAGGGCACTGACAGGGGCAGAGACCCAGTACTTC. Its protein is CATRALTGAETQYF.

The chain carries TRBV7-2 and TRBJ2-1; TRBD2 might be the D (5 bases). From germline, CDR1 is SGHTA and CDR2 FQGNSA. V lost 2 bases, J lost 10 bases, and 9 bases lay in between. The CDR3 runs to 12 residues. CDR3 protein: CASSLLEGEQFF. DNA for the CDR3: TGTGCCAGCAGCTTACTCGAGGGAGAGCAGTTCTTC.

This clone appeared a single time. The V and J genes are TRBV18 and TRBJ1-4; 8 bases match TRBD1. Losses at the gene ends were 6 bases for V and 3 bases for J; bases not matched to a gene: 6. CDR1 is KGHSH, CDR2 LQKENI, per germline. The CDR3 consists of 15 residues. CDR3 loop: CASSQDRASNEKLFF. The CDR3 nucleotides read TGTGCCAGCTCGCAGGACAGGGCGTCTAATGAAAAACTGTTTTTT. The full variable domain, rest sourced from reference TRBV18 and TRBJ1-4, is NAGVMQNPRHLVRRRGQEARLRCSPMKGHSHVYWYRQLPEEGLKFMVYLQKENIIDESGMPKERFSAEFPKEGPSILRIQQVVRGDSAAYFCASSQDRASNEKLFFGSGTQLSVL.

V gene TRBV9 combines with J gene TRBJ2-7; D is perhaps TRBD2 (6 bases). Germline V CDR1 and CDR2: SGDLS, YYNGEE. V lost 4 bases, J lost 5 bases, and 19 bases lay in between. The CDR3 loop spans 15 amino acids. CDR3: CASSFRSGGNDEQYF. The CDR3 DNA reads TGTGCCAGCAGCTTTCGCTCCGGAGGGAACGACGAGCAGTACTTC.

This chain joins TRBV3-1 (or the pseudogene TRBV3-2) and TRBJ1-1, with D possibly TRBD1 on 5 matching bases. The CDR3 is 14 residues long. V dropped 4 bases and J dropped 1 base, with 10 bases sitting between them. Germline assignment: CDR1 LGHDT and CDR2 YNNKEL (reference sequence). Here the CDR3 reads CASSPRVGNTEAFF. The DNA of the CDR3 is TGTGCCAGCAGCCCCAGGGTCGGGAACACTGAAGCTTTCTTT.

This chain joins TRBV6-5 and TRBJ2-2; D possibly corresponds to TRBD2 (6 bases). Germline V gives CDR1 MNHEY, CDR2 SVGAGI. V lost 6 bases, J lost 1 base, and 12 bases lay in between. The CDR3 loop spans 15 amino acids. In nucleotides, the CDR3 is TGTGCCAGCAGAAGTAGCGGCAGGAACACCGGGGAGCTGTTTTTT. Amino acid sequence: CASRSSGRNTGELFF.

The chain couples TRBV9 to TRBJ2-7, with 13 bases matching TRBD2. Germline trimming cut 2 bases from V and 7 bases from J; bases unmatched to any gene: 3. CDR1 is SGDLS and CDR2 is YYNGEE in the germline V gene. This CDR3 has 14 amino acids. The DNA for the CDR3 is TGTGCCAGCAGCGTCGGGACTAGCGGGGAGGAGCAGTACTTC. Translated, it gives CASSVGTSGEEQYF.

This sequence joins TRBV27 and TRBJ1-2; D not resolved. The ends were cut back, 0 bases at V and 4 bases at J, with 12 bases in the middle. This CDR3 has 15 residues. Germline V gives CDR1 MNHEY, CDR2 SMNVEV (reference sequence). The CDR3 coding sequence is TGTGCCAGCAGTTTATCCCCCCGAGGGATCTATGGCTACACCTTC. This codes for CASSLSPRGIYGYTF.

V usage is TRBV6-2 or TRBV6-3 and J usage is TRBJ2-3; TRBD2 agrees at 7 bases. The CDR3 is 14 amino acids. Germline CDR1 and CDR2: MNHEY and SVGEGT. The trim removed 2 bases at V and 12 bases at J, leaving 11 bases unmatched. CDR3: CASSYPQRDSPQYF. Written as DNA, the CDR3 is TGTGCCAGCAGTTACCCCCAGCGGGACTCCCCTCAGTATTTT.

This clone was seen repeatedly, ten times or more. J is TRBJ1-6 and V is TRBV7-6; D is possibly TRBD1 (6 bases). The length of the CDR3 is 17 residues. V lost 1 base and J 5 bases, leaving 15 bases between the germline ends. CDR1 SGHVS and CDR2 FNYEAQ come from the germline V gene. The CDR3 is CASSLDSRGGNNSPLHF. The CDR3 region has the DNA TGTGCCAGCAGCTTAGATTCGAGGGGGGGCAATAATTCACCCCTCCACTTT.

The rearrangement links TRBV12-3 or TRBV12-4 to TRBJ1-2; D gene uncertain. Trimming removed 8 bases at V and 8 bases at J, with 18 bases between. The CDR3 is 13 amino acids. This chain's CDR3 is CASLYSREFGYTF. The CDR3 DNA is TGTGCCAGCCTCTACTCACGGGAGTTCGGCTACACCTTC.

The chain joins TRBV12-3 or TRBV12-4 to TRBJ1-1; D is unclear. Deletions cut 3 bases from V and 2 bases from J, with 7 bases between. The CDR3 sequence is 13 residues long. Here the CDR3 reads CASSFTTNTEAFF. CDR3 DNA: TGTGCCAGCAGTTTCACAACCAACACTGAAGCTTTCTTT.

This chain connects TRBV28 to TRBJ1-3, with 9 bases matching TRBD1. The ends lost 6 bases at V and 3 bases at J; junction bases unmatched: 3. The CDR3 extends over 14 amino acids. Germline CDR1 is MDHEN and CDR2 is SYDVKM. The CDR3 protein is CASRTGGNGNTIYF. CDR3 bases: TGTGCCAGCAGGACAGGGGGTAATGGAAACACCATATATTTT. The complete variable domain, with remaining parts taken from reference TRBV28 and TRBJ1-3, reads DVKVTQSSRYLVKRTGEKVFLECVQDMDHENMFWYRQDPGLGLRLIYFSYDVKMKEKGDIPEGYSVSREKKERFSLILESASTNQTSMYLCASRTGGNGNTIYFGEGSWLTVV.

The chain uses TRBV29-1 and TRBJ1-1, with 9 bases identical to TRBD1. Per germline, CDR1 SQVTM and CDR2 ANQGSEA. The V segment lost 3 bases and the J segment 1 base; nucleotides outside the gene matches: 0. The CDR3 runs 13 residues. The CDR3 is CSVETGGNTEAFF. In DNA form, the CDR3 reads TGCAGCGTTGAGACAGGGGGGAACACTGAAGCTTTCTTT.

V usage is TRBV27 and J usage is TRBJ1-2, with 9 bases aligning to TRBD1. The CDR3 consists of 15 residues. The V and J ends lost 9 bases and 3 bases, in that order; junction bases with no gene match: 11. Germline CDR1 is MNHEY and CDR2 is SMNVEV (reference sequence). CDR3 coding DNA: TGTGCCAGAACAGGGGGCGCCCCTGGATACTATGGCTACACCTTC. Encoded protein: CARTGGAPGYYGYTF.

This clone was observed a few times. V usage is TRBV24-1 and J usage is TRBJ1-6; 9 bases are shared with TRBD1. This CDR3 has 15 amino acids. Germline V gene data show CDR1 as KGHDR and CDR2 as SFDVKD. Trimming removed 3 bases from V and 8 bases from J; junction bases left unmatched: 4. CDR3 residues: CATSDSRTGDSPLHF. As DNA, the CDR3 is TGTGCCACCAGTGATAGTAGGACAGGGGATTCACCCCTCCACTTT.

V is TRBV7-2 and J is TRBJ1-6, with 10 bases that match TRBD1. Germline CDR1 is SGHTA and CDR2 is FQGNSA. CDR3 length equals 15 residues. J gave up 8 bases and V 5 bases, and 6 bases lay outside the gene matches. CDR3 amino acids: CASSPPGQGYSPLHF. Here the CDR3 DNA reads TGTGCCAGCAGCCCACCGGGACAGGGGTATTCACCCCTCCACTTT.

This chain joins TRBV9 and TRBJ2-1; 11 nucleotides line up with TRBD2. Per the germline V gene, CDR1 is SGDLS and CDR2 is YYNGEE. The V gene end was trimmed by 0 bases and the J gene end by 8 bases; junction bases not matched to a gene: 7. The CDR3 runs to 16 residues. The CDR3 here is CASSVARTSGSHEQFF. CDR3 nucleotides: TGTGCCAGCAGCGTAGCAAGAACTAGCGGGAGCCATGAGCAGTTCTTC.

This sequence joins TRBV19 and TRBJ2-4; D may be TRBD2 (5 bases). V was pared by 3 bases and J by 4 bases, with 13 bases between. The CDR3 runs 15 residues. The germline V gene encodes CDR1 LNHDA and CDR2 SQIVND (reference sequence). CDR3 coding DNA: TGTGCCAGTAGTATTCGGGGAGAGAAGAAAAACATTCAGTACTTC. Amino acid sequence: CASSIRGEKKNIQYF.

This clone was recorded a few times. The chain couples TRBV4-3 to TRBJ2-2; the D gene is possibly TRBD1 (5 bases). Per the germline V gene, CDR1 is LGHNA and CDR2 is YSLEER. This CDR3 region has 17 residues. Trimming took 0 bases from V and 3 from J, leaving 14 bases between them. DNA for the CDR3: TGCGCCAGCAGCCAAGATTTTGGTAGGGGCTACACCGGGGAGCTGTTTTTT. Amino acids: CASSQDFGRGYTGELFF.

The CDR3 bases are TGTGCCAGCAGCCAAGGAACTAGAGGGAGATCCAACAATGAGCAGTTCTTC. Protein: CASSQGTRGRSNNEQFF. The rearrangement joins TRBV3-1 (or the pseudogene TRBV3-2) to TRBJ2-1; D may be TRBD2 (5 bases). Germline CDR1 and CDR2: LGHDT and YNNKEL (reference sequence). V shed 1 base and J shed 5 bases, with 18 bases lying between them. CDR3 length: 17 amino acids.